This T cell receptor beta chain was captured in a study of T-cell memory formation after mild COVID-19. This clonotype has more than one count but fewer than ten. A single record per CDR3 protein comes from TCRdb applying MiXCR to the 5' RACE reads. The sample holds 250,000 to 350,000 distinct CDR3 sequences, roughly 21% seen once. V lost 5 bases, J lost 4 bases, and 11 bases lay in between. Germline V CDR1 and CDR2: SGHTA, FQGTGA. The CDR3 covers 13 residues. Sample: PBMCs or a T cell subset sorted from them (not recorded which). This TCR was recovered from a man between 18 and 29 years old who had mild COVID-19 (a few samples of this study predate the infection). Cell type and time point are not known. The genes are TRBV7-3 and TRBJ1-1; D is ambiguous. CDR3 sequence (DNA): TGTGCCAGCAGCAAGGGTGGTAGCACTGAAGCTTTCTTT. Its protein is CASSKGGSTEAFF.